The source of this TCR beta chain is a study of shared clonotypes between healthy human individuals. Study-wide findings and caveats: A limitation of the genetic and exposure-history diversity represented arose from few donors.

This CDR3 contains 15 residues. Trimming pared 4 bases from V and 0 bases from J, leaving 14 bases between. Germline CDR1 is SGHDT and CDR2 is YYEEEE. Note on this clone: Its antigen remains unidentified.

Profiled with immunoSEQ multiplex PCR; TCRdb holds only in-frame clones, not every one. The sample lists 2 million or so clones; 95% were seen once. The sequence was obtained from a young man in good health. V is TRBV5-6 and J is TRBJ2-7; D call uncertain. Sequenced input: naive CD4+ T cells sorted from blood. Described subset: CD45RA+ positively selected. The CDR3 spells CASSPPPSSSYEQYF. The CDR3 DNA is TGTGCCAGCAGCCCACCCCCAAGTAGCTCCTACGAGCAGTACTTC.